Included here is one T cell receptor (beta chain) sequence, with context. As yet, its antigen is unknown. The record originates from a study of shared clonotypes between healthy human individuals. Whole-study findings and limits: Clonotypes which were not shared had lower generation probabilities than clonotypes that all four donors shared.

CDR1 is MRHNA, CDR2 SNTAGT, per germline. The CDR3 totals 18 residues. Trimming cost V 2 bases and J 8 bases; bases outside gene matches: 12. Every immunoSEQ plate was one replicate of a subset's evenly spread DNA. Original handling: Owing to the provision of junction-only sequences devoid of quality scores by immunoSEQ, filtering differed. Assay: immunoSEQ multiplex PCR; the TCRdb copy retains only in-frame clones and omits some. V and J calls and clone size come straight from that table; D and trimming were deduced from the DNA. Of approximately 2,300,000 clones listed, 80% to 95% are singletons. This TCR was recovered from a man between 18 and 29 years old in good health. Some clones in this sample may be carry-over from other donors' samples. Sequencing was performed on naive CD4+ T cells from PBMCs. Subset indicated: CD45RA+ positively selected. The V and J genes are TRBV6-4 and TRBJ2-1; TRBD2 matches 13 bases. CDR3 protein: CASSDAFKTSGRAHEQFF. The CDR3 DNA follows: TGTGCCAGCAGTGACGCCTTTAAAACTAGCGGGAGGGCCCATGAGCAGTTCTTC.